This entry concerns a single T cell receptor beta chain. The antigen remains unidentified. The data originate from a study of T cell repertoires in cytomegalovirus infection. On the study more broadly: Public TCR beta signature analysis indicated the presence of both CMV infection and matching HLA type.

Each CDR3 protein is one row after TCRdb ran MiXCR on the reads. The sample holds hundreds of thousands of distinct CDR3 sequences, around a sixth seen once. Whole-study findings and limits: Ex vivo responses were dominated by HLA-C-restricted CMV-specific TCR beta clonotypes. Summed frequency of public TCR beta families distinguished CMV carriers with the relevant HLA.

This TCR derives from a human donor in good health (CMV status not recorded). Some clones in this sample may be carry-over from other donors' samples. Sample: PBMCs.

CDR3 DNA sequence: TGCAGTGCCGGGAAGGGGAGGGATACGCAGTATTTT. Encoded protein: CSAGKGRDTQYF. This chain connects TRBV20-1 to TRBJ2-3; D is perhaps TRBD2 (6 bases). CDR1 is DFQATT, CDR2 SNEGSKA, per germline (reference sequence). The CDR3 sequence is 12 residues long. Trimming cost V 6 bases and J 6 bases, with 13 bases left between them.